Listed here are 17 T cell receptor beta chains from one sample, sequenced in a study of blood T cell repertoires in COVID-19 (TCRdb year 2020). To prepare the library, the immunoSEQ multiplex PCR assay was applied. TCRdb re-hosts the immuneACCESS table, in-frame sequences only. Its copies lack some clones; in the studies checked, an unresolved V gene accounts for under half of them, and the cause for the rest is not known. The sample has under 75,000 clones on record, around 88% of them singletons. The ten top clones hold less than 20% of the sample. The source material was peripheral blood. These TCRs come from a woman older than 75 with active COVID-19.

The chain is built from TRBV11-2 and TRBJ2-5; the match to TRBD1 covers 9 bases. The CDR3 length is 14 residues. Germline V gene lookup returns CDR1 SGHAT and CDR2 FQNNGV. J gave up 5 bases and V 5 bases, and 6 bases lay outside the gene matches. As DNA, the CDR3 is TGTGCCAGCAGCATCGGGACAGGGTTGGAGACCCAGTACTTC. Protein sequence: CASSIGTGLETQYF.

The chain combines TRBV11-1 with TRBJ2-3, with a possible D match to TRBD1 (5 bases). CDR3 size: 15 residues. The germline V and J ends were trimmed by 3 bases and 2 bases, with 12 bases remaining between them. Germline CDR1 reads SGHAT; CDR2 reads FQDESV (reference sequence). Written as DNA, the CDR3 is TGTGCCAGCAGCTTCACGACAGAAAACACAGATACGCAGTATTTT. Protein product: CASSFTTENTDTQYF.

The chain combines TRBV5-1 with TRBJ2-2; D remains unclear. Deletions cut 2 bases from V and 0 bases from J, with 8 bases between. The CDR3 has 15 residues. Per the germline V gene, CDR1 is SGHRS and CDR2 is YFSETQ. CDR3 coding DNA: TGCGCCAGCAGCTTAAACAGACCGAACACCGGGGAGCTGTTTTTT. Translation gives CASSLNRPNTGELFF.

The CDR3: CASRPSGEGYEAFF. The CDR3 DNA reads TGTGCCAGCAGGCCCTCGGGGGAGGGGTATGAAGCTTTCTTT. The chain recombines TRBV28 with TRBJ1-1, with D maybe TRBD1 (5 bases). V lost 6 bases and J 7 bases, leaving 18 bases between the germline ends. Germline V CDR1 and CDR2: MDHEN, SYDVKM. CDR3 length: 14 amino acids.

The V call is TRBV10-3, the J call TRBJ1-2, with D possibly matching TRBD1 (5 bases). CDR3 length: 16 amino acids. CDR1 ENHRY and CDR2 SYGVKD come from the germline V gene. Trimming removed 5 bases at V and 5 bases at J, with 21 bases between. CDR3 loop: CAISPQAGIFSYGYTF. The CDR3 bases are TGTGCCATCAGTCCCCAGGCAGGGATTTTTTCTTATGGCTACACCTTC.

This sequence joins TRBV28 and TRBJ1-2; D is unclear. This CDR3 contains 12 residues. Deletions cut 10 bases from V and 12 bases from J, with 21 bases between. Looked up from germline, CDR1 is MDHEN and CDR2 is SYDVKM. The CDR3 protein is CATRQATESHTF. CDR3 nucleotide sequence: TGTGCCACCCGACAAGCCACCGAGTCACACACCTTC.

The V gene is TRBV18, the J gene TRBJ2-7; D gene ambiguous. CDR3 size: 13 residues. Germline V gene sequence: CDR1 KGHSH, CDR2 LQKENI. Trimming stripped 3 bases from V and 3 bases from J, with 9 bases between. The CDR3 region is CASSPADIYEQYF. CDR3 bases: TGTGCCAGCTCACCCGCGGATATCTACGAGCAGTACTTC.

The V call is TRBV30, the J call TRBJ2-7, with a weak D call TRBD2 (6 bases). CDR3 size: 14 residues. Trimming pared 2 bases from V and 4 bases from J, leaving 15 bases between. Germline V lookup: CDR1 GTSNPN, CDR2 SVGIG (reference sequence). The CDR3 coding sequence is TGTGCCTGGAGTCATCCGGGAGAAGTGTACGAGCAGTACTTC. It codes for CAWSHPGEVYEQYF.

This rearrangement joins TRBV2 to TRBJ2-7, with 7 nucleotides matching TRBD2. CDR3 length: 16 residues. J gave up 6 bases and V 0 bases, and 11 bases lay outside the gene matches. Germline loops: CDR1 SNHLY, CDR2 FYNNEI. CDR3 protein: CASSEAGARLAFEQYF. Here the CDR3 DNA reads TGTGCCAGCAGTGAAGCAGGAGCAAGACTAGCCTTCGAGCAGTACTTC.

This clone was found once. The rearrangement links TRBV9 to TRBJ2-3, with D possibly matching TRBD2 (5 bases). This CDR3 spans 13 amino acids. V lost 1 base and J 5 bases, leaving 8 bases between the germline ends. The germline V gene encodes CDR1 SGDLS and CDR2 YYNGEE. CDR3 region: CASSVLAEDTQYF. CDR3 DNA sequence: TGTGCCAGCAGCGTACTAGCTGAAGATACGCAGTATTTT.

The CDR3 DNA reads TGTGCCTGGAACAACAGGGGCAATCAGCCCCAGCATTTT. The encoded protein is CAWNNRGNQPQHF. The genes are TRBV30 and TRBJ1-5; perhaps TRBD1 as D (6 bases). Trimming took 4 bases from V and 2 from J, leaving 9 bases between them. This CDR3 region has 13 residues. In germline, CDR1 is GTSNPN, CDR2 SVGIG (reference sequence).

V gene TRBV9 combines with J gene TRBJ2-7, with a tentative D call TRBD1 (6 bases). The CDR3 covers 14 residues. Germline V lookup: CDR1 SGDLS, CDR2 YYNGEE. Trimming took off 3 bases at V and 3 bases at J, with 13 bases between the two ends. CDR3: CASSEGTSFYEQYF. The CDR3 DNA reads TGTGCCAGCAGCGAGGGGACAAGTTTCTACGAGCAGTACTTC.

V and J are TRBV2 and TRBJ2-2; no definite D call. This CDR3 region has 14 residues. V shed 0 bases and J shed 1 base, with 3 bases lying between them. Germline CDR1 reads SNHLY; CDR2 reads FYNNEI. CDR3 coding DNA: TGTGCCAGCAGTGAAGCCAGGAACACCGGGGAGCTGTTTTTT. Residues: CASSEARNTGELFF.

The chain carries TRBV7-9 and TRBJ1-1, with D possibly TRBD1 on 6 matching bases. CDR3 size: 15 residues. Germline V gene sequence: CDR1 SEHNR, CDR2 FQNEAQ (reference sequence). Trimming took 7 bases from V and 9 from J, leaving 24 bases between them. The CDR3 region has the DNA TGTGCCAGCACCGAAGGGGGGCAGCCTGTGATTCAAGCTTTCTTT. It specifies CASTEGGQPVIQAFF.

The CDR3 loop reads CATGRGDSYNEQFF. The CDR3 DNA sequence: TGTGCCACAGGGCGGGGGGATTCCTACAATGAGCAGTTCTTC. The chain carries TRBV19 and TRBJ2-1; 8 nucleotides match TRBD2. The junction had 6 bases not matched to a gene; V was cut back by 10 bases and J by 1 base. CDR1 LNHDA and CDR2 SQIVND come from the germline V gene (reference sequence). The CDR3 totals 14 residues.

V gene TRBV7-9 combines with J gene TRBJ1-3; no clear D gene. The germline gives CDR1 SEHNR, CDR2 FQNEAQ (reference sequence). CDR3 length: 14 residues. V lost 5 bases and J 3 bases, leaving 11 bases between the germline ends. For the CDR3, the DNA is TGTGCCAGCAGCCCGTTCCGAGGTGGAAACACCATATATTTT. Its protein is CASSPFRGGNTIYF.

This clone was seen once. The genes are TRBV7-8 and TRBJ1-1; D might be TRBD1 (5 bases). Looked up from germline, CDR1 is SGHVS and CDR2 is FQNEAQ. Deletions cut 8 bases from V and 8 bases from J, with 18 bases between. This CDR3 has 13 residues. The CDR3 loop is CASGEGAALEAFF. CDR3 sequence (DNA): TGTGCCAGCGGGGAAGGGGCAGCCCTGGAAGCTTTCTTT.